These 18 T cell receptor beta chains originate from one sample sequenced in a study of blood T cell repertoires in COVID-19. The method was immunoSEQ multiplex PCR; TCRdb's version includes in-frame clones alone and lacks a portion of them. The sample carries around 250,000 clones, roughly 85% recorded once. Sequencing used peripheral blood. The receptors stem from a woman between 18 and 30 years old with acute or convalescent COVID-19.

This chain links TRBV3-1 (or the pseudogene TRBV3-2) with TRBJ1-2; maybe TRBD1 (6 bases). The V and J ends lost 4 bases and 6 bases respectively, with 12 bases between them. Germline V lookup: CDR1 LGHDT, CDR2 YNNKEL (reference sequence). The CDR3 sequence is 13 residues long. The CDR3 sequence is CASSPKGGHGYTF. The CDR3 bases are TGTGCCAGCAGCCCTAAGGGGGGGCATGGCTACACCTTC.

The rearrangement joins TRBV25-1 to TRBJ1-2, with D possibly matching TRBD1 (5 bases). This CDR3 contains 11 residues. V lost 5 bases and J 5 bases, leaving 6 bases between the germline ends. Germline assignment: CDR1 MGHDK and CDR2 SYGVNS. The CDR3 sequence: CASSSGYGYTF. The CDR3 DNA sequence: TGTGCCAGCAGTTCAGGGTATGGCTACACCTTC.

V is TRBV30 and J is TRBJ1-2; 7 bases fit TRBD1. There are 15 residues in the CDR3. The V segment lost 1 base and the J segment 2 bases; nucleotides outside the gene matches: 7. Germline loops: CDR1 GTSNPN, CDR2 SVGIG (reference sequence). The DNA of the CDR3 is TGTGCCTGGAGTGAACTGGGACAGTGGAACTATGGCTACACCTTC. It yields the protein CAWSELGQWNYGYTF.

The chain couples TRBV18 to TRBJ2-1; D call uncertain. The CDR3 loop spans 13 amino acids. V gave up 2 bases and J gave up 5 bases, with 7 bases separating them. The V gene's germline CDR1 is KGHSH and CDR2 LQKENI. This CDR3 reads CASSPGRDNEQFF. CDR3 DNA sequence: TGTGCCAGCTCACCAGGGCGAGACAATGAGCAGTTCTTC.

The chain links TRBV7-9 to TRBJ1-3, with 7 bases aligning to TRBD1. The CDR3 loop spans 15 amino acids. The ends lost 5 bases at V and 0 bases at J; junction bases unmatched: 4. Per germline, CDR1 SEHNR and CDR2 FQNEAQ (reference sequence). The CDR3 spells CASSPGQISGNTIYF. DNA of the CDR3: TGTGCCAGCAGCCCGGGACAGATCTCTGGAAACACCATATATTTT.

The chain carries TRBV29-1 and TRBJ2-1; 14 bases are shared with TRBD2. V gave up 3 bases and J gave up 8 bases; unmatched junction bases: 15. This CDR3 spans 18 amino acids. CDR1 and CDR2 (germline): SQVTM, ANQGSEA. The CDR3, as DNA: TGCAGCGTTGATGGGAAGACTAGCGGGAGGGCCAACGCGGATGAGCAGTTCTTC. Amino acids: CSVDGKTSGRANADEQFF.

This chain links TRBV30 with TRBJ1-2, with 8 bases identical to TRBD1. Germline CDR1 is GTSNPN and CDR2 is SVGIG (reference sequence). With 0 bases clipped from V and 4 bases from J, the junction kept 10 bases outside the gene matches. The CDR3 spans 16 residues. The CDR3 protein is CAWSVQGTGALYGYTF. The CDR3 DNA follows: TGTGCCTGGAGTGTACAAGGGACAGGTGCCCTCTATGGCTACACCTTC.

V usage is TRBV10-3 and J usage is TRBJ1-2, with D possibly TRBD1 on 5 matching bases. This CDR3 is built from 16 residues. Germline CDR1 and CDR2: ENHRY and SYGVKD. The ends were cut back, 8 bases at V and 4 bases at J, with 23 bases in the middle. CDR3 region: CAISPGEGVFGYGYTF. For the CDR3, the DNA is TGTGCCATCTCCCCCGGTGAAGGGGTTTTCGGCTATGGCTACACCTTC.

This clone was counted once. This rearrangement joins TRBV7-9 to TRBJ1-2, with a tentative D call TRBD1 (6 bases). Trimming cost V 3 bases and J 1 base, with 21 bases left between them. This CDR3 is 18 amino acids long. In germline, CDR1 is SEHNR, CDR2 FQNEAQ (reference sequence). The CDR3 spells CASSFSRTGTTVNYGYTF. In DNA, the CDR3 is TGTGCCAGCAGCTTTTCAAGGACCGGGACAACCGTTAACTATGGCTACACCTTC.

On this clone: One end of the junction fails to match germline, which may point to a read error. The CDR3 region is CASSLAGTSGRASYEQYF. The CDR3 region has the DNA TGTGCCAGCAGCCTAGCCGGGACTAGCGGGAGGGCCTCCTACGAGCAGTACTTC. The rearrangement links TRBV7-2 to TRBJ2-7; 16 nucleotides line up with TRBD2. This CDR3 has 18 amino acids. Germline CDR1 SGHTA, CDR2 FQGNSA.

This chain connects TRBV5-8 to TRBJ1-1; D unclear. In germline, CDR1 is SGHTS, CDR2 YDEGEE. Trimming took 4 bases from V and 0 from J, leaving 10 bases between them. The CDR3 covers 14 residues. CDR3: CASSPDKLNTEAFF. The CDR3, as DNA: TGTGCCAGCAGCCCTGACAAGTTGAACACTGAAGCTTTCTTT.

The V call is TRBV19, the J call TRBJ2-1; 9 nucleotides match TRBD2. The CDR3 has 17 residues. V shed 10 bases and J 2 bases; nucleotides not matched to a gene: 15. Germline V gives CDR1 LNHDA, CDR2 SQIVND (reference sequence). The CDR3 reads CATRGGRALGTYNEQFF. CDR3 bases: TGTGCCACTAGGGGCGGGAGGGCCTTAGGGACCTACAATGAGCAGTTCTTC.

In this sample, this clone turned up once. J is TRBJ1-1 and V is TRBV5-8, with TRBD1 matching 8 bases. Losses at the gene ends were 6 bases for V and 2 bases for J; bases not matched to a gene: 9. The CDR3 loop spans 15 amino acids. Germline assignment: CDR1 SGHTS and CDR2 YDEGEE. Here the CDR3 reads CASTRRTGRNTEAFF. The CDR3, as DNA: TGTGCCAGCACCCGAAGGACAGGGCGAAACACTGAAGCTTTCTTT.

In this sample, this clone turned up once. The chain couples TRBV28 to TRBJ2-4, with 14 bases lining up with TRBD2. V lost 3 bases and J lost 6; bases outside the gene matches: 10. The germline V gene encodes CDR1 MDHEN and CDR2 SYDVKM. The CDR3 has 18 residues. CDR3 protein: CASSFSRGLAGVGNIQYF. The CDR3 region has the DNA TGTGCCAGCAGTTTCTCCCGGGGACTAGCGGGAGTGGGAAACATTCAGTACTTC.

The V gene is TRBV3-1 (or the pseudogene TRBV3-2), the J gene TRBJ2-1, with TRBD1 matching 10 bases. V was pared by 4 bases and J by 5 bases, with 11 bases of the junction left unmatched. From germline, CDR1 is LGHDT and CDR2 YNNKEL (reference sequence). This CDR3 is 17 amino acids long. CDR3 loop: CASSRDSGTGVNNEQFF. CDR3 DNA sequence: TGTGCCAGCAGCCGAGACTCCGGGACAGGGGTAAACAATGAGCAGTTCTTC.

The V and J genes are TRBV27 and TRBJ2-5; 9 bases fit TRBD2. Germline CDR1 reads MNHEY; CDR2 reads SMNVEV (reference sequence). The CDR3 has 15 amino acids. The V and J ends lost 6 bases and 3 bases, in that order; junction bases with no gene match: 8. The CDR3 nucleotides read TGTGCCAGCAGCGGGGGGGCTAGCGGGGAAGAGACCCAGTACTTC. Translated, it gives CASSGGASGEETQYF.

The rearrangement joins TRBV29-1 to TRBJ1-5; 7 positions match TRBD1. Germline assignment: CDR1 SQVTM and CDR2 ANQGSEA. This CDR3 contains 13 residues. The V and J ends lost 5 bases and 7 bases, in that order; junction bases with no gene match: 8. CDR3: CSVLTGQGQPQHF. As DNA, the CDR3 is TGCAGCGTTCTGACAGGGCAAGGGCAGCCCCAGCATTTT.

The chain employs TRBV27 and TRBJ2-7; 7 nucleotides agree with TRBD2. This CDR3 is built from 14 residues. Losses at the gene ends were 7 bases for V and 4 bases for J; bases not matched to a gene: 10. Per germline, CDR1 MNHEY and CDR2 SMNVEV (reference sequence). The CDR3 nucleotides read TGTGCCAGCACCCCCCACGCGGGAGTTTACGAGCAGTACTTC. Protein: CASTPHAGVYEQYF.